What follows is one T cell receptor beta chain and its context. The antigen it recognizes is unknown. No quality values exist for individual bases; no much larger clone is one base distant. These data come from a study of CD8 T cells in Susac syndrome (dated by TCRdb to the late 2010s). Study-wide context: Among the sequenced Susac syndrome patients, five or six had clinically active disease and under 10 were in clinical remission. At the time of blood withdrawal, Susac syndrome patients were either therapy-naive, taking corticosteroids (with some also receiving IVIg), or on IVIg alone. The study compared CD8+ T cell repertoire clonality among 11 to 12 healthy donors, about 14 Susac syndrome patients and about 16 multiple sclerosis patients. Whether CD8+ T cell activation and differentiation in Susac syndrome was antigen driven was tested using repertoire sequencing.

RNA was extracted using the RNeasy kit, and roughly 0.45 to 1 ug of the RNA was reverse transcribed with random hexamers. The immunoSEQ multiplex PCR assay, covering 54 Vbeta and 13 Jbeta segments, was used to amplify TCR beta CDR3 regions. PCR amplification bias was corrected using a synthetic template baseline for primer optimization and computational correction. The source study handled its data this way. Reads were annotated to V, D and J genes per IMGT and analyzed with immunoSEQ Analyzer, keeping only productive sequences. Clonality was computed as one minus Shannon entropy normalized by log2 of the number of productive unique sequences. For each patient and control, public and private clones were evaluated among the 100 most prevalent clones. Clones were defined as Susac-specific when absent from the healthy and MS cohorts, from approximately 1,100 published viral clones and from other ImmuneACCESS disease sequences. TCRdb redid the processing of the public reads, applying fastp at Q25 and MiXCR, and retained in-frame beta chains. CDR3 protein sequences are deduplicated, and each keeps its most common genes and DNA. These V and J calls originate from TCRdb's pipeline instead of the authors' own analysis. Present in this sample are 130,000 or so distinct CDR3 sequences, about 94% of which were seen just once. Of the sample, 0.25% to 0.3% falls within the top ten clones.

Study-wide conclusions, independent of this receptor: Looking at Susac-specific public clones, the researchers identified under 20 in the total CD8+ repertoire and five in the CD8+ TEMRA repertoire. CD8+ repertoires in Susac syndrome showed clonal expansion, which was highest in CD8+ TEMRA cells and was greater in clinically active patients than in remitting patients. The number of individuals in the TCR sequencing and HLA analysis was acknowledged as relatively small.

Peripheral blood CD8+ and CD4+ T cells from healthy donors, Susac syndrome patients and multiple sclerosis patients were profiled by high-throughput TCR beta sequencing. Susac syndrome patients met recently defined diagnostic criteria for definite or probable disease. Bulk CD8+ and CD4+ T cells were purified by magnetic negative isolation, whereas CD8+ TEMRA cells were enriched by FACS. Blood was collected in EDTA tubes and processed within 24 hours, with PBMCs isolated through density gradient centrifugation. PBMCs intended for TCR sequencing were cryopreserved in liquid nitrogen and thawed later in a water bath at 37 degrees C. A purity of at least 90% was achieved for sorted or isolated CD4+, CD8+ and CD8+ TEMRA cells. Per the germline V gene, SGHAT is the CDR1 and FQNNGV is the CDR2. Taken from cysteine to phenylalanine, the CDR3 has 13 residues. Here the CDR3 DNA is all that survives: 39 bases in frame from base 1. The junction shows trimming of 4 bases on V and 8 bases on J, and the gene matches do not reach 5 bases of it.

Sequencing was performed on CD8+ T cells from PBMCs. This chain joins TRBV11-2 to TRBJ1-2; the junction holds 9 bases that match TRBD1. This sequence was found in a human donor with Susac syndrome. In nucleotides, the sequence is TGTGCCAGCAGCTGGGACAGGGTGAGCGGCTACACCTTC. Translated, this gives CASSWDRVSGYTF.